The clone carrying this TCR beta chain was detected only once. CDR1 is SGHTA, CDR2 FQGNSA, per germline. The CDR3 runs to 15 residues. With 5 bases clipped from V and 6 bases from J, the junction kept 13 bases outside the gene matches. The sample is drawn from a study of blood T cell repertoires in COVID-19. Across the whole study: PBMCs, B-cell-depleted T cells, or T cells provided the cDNA or gDNA that made up the material.

A Seattle source enrolled patients during active infection and followed them longitudinally. In the authors' methods: Scientists estimated how many nucleated cells there were by amplifying reference gene primers. The table came from immunoSEQ multiplex PCR; TCRdb's copy has only in-frame clones and leaves some out. V, J and clone size reflect that table, while D and trimming were determined from the DNA. Among a few hundred thousand clones listed, about 87% were seen once. The sequencing input was peripheral blood. J is TRBJ2-7 and V is TRBV7-2; TRBD2 matches at 7 bases. The TCR sequence derives from a woman in her forties or fifties with COVID-19, enrolled during active disease. The CDR3 coding sequence is TGTGCCAGCAGCCAAATGGGGGAGGGAGTGGGCGAGCAGTACTTC. Translated: CASSQMGEGVGEQYF.